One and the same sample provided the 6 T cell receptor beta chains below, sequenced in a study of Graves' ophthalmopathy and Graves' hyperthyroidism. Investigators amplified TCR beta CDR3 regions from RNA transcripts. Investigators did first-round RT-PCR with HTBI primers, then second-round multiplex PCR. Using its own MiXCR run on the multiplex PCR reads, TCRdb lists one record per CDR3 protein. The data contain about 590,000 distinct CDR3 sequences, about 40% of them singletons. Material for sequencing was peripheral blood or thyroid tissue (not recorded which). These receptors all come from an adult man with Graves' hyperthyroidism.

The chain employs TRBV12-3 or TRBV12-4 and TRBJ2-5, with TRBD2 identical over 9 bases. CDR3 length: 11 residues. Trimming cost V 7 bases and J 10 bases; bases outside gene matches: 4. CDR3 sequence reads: CASKSGGSQYF. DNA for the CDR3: TGTGCCAGCAAAAGCGGGGGGAGCCAGTACTTC.

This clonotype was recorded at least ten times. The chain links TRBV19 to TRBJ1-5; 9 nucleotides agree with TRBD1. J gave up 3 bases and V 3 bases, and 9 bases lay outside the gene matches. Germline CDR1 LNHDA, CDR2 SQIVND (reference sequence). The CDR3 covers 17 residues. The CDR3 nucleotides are TGTGCCAGTAGTATGACCTCCGGGACAGGGTTCAATCAGCCCCAGCATTTT. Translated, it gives CASSMTSGTGFNQPQHF.

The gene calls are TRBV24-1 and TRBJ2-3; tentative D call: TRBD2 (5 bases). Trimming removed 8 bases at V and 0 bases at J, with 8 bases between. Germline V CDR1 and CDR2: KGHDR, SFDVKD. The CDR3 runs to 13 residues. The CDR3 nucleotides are TGTGCCACCACCAGCGGTAGCACAGATACGCAGTATTTT. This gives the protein CATTSGSTDTQYF.

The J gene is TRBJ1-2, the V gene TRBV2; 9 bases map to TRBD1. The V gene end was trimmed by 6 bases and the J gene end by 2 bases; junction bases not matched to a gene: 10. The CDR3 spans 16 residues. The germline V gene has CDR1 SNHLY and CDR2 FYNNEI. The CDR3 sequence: CASSFRQDRGNYGYTF. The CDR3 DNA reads TGTGCCAGCAGCTTTCGCCAGGACAGGGGAAACTATGGCTACACCTTC.

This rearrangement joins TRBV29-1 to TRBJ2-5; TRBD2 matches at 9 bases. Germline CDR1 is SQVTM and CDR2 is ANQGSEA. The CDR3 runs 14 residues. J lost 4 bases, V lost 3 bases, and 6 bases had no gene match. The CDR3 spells CSVDVAGARETQYF. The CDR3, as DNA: TGCAGCGTTGACGTAGCGGGAGCTAGAGAGACCCAGTACTTC.

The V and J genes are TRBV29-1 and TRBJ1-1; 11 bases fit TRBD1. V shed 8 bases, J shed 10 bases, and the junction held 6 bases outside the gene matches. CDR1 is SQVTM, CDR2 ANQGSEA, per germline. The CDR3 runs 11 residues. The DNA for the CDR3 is TGCAGCCAAACCGGGACAGGGGGAGCTTTCTTT. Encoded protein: CSQTGTGGAFF.